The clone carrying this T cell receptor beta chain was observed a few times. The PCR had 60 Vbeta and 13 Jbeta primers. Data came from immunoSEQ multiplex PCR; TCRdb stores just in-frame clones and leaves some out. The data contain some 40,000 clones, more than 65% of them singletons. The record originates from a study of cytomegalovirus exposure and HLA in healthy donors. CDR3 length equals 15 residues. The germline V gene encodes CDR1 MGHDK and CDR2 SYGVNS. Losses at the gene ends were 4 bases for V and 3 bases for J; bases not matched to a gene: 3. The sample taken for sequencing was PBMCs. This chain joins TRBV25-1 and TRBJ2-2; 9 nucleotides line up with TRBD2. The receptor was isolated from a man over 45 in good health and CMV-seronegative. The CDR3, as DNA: TGTGCCAGCAGTGGGAGCGGGGGGTACACCGGGGAGCTGTTTTTT. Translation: CASSGSGGYTGELFF.